This TCR beta chain appears in the sequencing data of a study of blood T cell repertoires in COVID-19. Study as a whole: Samples came from the United States, Italy and Spain, spanning acute and convalescent COVID-19.

CDR1 and CDR2 (germline): LNHNV, YYDKDF (reference sequence). This CDR3 spans 17 amino acids. V lost 3 bases and J lost 4; bases outside the gene matches: 12. Seattle cases were enrolled at active infection and followed longitudinally. Original analysis: Amplification with reference gene primers provided the estimates of nucleated cell counts. Here immunoSEQ multiplex PCR was the method, and the copy in TCRdb shows in-frame clones only, minus some. The V and J calls and the clone size are those of that table, but D and trimming were determined from the DNA. The profile shows roughly 410,000 clones, 87% of them singletons.

Sequencing was performed on peripheral blood. The TCR comes from a woman aged 60-75 years with COVID-19, enrolled during active disease. This rearrangement joins TRBV15 to TRBJ1-2; 9 nucleotides align to TRBD1. CDR3 nucleotides: TGTGCCACCAGCAGGCTCGGGACAGGGACCTTCGGCTATGGCTACACCTTC. The encoded protein is CATSRLGTGTFGYGYTF. Full variable domain (missing parts from reference TRBV15 and TRBJ1-2): DAMVIQNPRYQVTQFGKPVTLSCSQTLNHNVMYWYQQKSSQAPKLLFHYYDKDFNNEADTPDNFQSRRPNTSFCFLDIRSPGLGDTAMYLCATSRLGTGTFGYGYTFGSGTRLTVV.